These T cell receptor beta chains were read from a single sample in a study of shared clonotypes between healthy human individuals. TCRdb's table, derived via immunoSEQ multiplex PCR, lists solely in-frame clones and lacks some. The table shows roughly 2 million clones, with under 97% occurring only once. Sequenced sample: naive CD4+ T cells sorted from blood. The source of these receptors is a man younger than 35 in good health. The conserved cysteine and the conserved F or W are not part of the CDR3 here.

j_call v_call cdr3_aa
TRBJ1-5 TRBV6-6 ASSYTNSNQPQH
TRBJ1-3 TRBV11-2 ASSSPPSGNTIY
TRBJ1-5 TRBV4-1 ASSQGSQGQQPQH
TRBJ1-4 TRBV2 ASSGEVGEKLF
TRBJ1-2 TRBV2 ASSSGAALLGYT
TRBJ2-3 TRBV6-5 ASSYSFSSTDTQY
TRBJ2-1 TRBV25-1 ASSRARGSSYNEQF
TRBJ2-3 TRBV2 ASSEGTGVVDTQY
TRBJ2-5 TRBV5-1 ASSLGSSRGETQY
TRBJ2-5 TRBV5-4 ASSPGLAGETQY
TRBJ1-6 TRBV19 ASSETGTPSYNSPLH
TRBJ1-1 TRBV28 ASSWGVGRMNTEAF
TRBJ2-7 TRBV21-1 ASSKGTFYEQY
TRBJ1-1 TRBV27 ASSPDRGTEAF
TRBJ1-1 TRBV18 ASSPYGGGSDEAF
TRBJ2-3 TRBV29-1 SVVGRLTDTQY
TRBJ2-7 TRBV27 ASSFRGAYEQY
TRBJ1-2 TRBV28 ASGRGSYGYT
TRBJ2-3 TRBV18 ASSPSSTDTQY
TRBJ2-7 TRBV5-1 ASSLAPGTYEQY
TRBJ1-2 TRBV27 ASRTYRSANYGYT
TRBJ1-2 TRBV10-2 ASSDLGTASYGYT
TRBJ1-1 TRBV6-5 ASRRTGGTEAF
TRBJ1-2 TRBV5-6 ASSLWDGGRYT
TRBJ1-5 TRBV6-5 ASSYREGQPQH
TRBJ2-7 TRBV2 AGATGRLAYEQY
TRBJ1-5 TRBV10-3 AISKTGDNQPQH
TRBJ2-7 TRBV28 ASSPRDRDYEQY
TRBJ2-3 TRBV5-1 ASSLGTGVDTQY
TRBJ1-2 TRBV6-5 ASSYTRSGSYGYT
TRBJ2-6 TRBV27 ASSSSGANVLT
TRBJ2-7 TRBV7-2 ASSLARQRELYEQY
TRBJ2-3 TRBV30 AWSGGLAGGGDTQY
TRBJ2-2 TRBV4-1 ASSQVLSDWPGELF
TRBJ1-1 TRBV7-2 ASSLLGPNTEAF
TRBJ1-1 TRBV10-1 ASSDHGKNTEAF
TRBJ1-5 TRBV6-1 ASSEVGLKGNQPQH
TRBJ2-3 TRBV2 ASRAGTSGIGADTQY
TRBJ2-1 TRBV7-6 ASSYTSGNEQF
TRBJ2-3 TRBV10-3 AISERQGQADTQY
TRBJ2-5 TRBV6-6 ASSSPSGVGTQY
TRBJ1-4 TRBV6-5 ASRSGLGNEKLF
TRBJ2-1 TRBV6-5 ASAPSGGSYNEQF
TRBJ1-5 TRBV6-1 ASRVVGAVNQPQH
TRBJ2-7 TRBV5-1 ASSLASGSYYEQY
TRBJ1-6 TRBV6-1 ASSEAETVRIPLH
TRBJ2-5 TRBV11-3 ASSLGARGQETQY
TRBJ2-7 TRBV6-5 ASTSPGTSLYEQY
TRBJ2-7 TRBV5-1 ASSLLQGFTSYEQY
TRBJ1-4 TRBV19 ASSIATGGSEKLF
TRBJ2-3 TRBV15 ATSRTGRTQY
TRBJ2-7 TRBV30 AWNRASYEQY
TRBJ2-1 TRBV11-2 ASSLGGSYNEQF